The 9 T cell receptor beta chains below were found in one sample sequenced in a study of T cells after yellow fever vaccination. TCRdb re-called the 5' RACE reads through MiXCR, storing one row per CDR3 protein. The profile shows 150,000 or so distinct CDR3 sequences, around 7.2% of them singletons. This specimen consisted of CD4+ T cells sorted from PBMCs, obtained about 5 days after the first yellow fever vaccination. The source is a man aged 18 to 30 who received the YFV17D yellow fever vaccine.

This clonotype has a count of ten or more. The chain couples TRBV29-1 to TRBJ2-1; D may be TRBD1 or TRBD2 (6 bases each). Trimming shortened V by 4 bases and J by 10 bases, and 14 bases separated the two germline ends. The germline V gene encodes CDR1 SQVTM and CDR2 ANQGSEA. There are 12 residues in the CDR3. The CDR3 is CSVGGAAREQFF. CDR3 sequence (DNA): TGCAGCGTTGGGGGGGCCGCCCGGGAGCAGTTCTTC.

At least ten counts were recorded for this clonotype. The V gene is TRBV6-5, the J gene TRBJ1-6, with D possibly TRBD1 on 6 matching bases. The V end was cut by 2 bases, the J end by 6 bases, with 11 bases between. The V gene's germline CDR1 is MNHEY and CDR2 SVGAGI. The CDR3 spans 15 residues. CDR3 DNA sequence: TGTGCCAGCAGTTACGGGGGCTCTAGTAATTCACCCCTCCACTTT. It specifies CASSYGGSSNSPLHF.

The sample holds a few counts of this clonotype. J is TRBJ1-2 and V is TRBV19, with TRBD1 as a possible D gene (5 bases). The CDR3 extends over 15 amino acids. Trimming took off 6 bases at V and 4 bases at J, with 18 bases between the two ends. Germline V gives CDR1 LNHDA, CDR2 SQIVND (reference sequence). CDR3 sequence (DNA): TGTGCCAGTAGGGGATCAGGGTTTCGGCGCTATGGCTACACCTTC. This gives the protein CASRGSGFRRYGYTF.

This clonotype came up many times. The chain recombines TRBV5-1 with TRBJ2-3; 9 bases map to TRBD2. The germline V gene encodes CDR1 SGHRS and CDR2 YFSETQ. The junction had 2 bases not matched to a gene; V was cut back by 4 bases and J by 2 bases. The CDR3 totals 14 residues. In DNA, the CDR3 is TGCGCCAGCAGCGGCGGGGGGGACACAGATACGCAGTATTTT. Its translation: CASSGGGDTDTQYF.

There are many counts of this clonotype. The gene calls are TRBV20-1 and TRBJ2-5; D not resolved. Looked up from germline, CDR1 is DFQATT and CDR2 is SNEGSKA (reference sequence). This CDR3 comprises 11 residues. Trimming pared 4 bases from V and 4 bases from J, leaving 7 bases between. The CDR3 sequence is CSAKKGETQYF. CDR3 nucleotide sequence: TGCAGTGCTAAAAAGGGAGAGACCCAGTACTTC.

In this sample, this clonotype turned up a few times. The rearrangement links TRBV20-1 to TRBJ1-2; D is unresolved. Germline V gives CDR1 DFQATT, CDR2 SNEGSKA (reference sequence). V was trimmed by 1 base and J by 3 bases, leaving 12 bases between them. The CDR3 spans 14 residues. DNA for the CDR3: TGCAGTGCTAGAGGCCGGGCCTACGACTATGGCTACACCTTC. Its protein is CSARGRAYDYGYTF.

The chain combines TRBV19 with TRBJ2-1; D possibly corresponds to TRBD1 (6 bases). The CDR3 covers 14 residues. Trimming took off 5 bases at V and 4 bases at J, with 12 bases between the two ends. The V gene's germline CDR1 is LNHDA and CDR2 SQIVND (reference sequence). CDR3 nucleotide sequence: TGTGCCAGTAGTCCTCCCAGGGGATACAATGAGCAGTTCTTC. It encodes CASSPPRGYNEQFF. The full variable domain, rest sourced from reference TRBV19 and TRBJ2-1, is DGGITQSPKYLFRKEGQNVTLSCEQNLNHDAMYWYRQDPGQGLRLIYYSQIVNDFQKGDIAEGYSVSREKKESFPLTVTSAQKNPTAFYLCASSPPRGYNEQFFGPGTRLTVL.

This clonotype has ten or more counts. This chain links TRBV5-1 with TRBJ2-1; 9 bases are a match to TRBD2. This CDR3 is 15 amino acids long. Germline assignment: CDR1 SGHRS and CDR2 YFSETQ. V shed 4 bases, J shed 10 bases, and the junction held 12 bases outside the gene matches. CDR3: CASSHPGLAGREQFF. In DNA form, the CDR3 reads TGCGCCAGCAGCCACCCCGGCCTAGCGGGGAGGGAGCAGTTCTTC.

This clonotype occurred many times. The genes are TRBV4-3 and TRBJ2-3; D call uncertain. Trimming stripped 3 bases from V and 6 bases from J, with 19 bases between. In germline, CDR1 is LGHNA, CDR2 YSLEER. There are 16 residues in the CDR3. CDR3 bases: TGCGCCAGCAGCCAGGTGACCGGGTCTGGGGTCGATACGCAGTATTTT. Its translation: CASSQVTGSGVDTQYF.